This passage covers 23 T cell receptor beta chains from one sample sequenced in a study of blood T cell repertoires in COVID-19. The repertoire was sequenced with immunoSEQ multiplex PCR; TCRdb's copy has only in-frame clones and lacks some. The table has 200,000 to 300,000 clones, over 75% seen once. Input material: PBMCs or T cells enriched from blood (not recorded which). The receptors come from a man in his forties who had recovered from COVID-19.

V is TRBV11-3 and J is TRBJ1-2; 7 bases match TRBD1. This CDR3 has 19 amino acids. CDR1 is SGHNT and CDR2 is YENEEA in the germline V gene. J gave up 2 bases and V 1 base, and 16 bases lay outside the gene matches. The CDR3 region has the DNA TGTGCCAGCAGCTTAGGGCCGGGACAGATCCCCAGGGGAAACTATGGCTACACCTTC. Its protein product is CASSLGPGQIPRGNYGYTF.

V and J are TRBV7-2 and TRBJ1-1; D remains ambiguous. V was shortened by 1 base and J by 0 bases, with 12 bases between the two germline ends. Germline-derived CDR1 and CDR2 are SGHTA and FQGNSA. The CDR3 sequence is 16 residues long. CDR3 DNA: TGTGCCAGCAGCTTAGTACCCTACGGTTTGAACACTGAAGCTTTCTTT. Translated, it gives CASSLVPYGLNTEAFF.

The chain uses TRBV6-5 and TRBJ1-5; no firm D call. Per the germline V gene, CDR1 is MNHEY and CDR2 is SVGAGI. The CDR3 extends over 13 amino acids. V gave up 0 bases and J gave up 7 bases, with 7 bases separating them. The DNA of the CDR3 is TGTGCCAGCAGTTACTCGCAAGCGCAGCCCCAGCATTTT. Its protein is CASSYSQAQPQHF.

This CDR3 is CASSAGQGSSSYEQYF. CDR3 DNA sequence: TGTGCCAGTAGTGCAGGACAGGGGTCAAGCTCCTACGAGCAGTACTTC. V is TRBV19 and J is TRBJ2-7; the match to TRBD1 covers 9 bases. The CDR3 extends over 16 amino acids. The V and J ends lost 5 bases and 0 bases, in that order; junction bases with no gene match: 8. Germline V gene data show CDR1 as LNHDA and CDR2 as SQIVND (reference sequence).

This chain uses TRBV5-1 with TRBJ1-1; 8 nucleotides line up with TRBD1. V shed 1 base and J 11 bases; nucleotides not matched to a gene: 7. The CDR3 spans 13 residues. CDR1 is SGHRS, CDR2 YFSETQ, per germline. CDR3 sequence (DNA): TGCGCCAGCAGCTTGCGACAGGGGTTAGAGGCTTTCTTT. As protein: CASSLRQGLEAFF.

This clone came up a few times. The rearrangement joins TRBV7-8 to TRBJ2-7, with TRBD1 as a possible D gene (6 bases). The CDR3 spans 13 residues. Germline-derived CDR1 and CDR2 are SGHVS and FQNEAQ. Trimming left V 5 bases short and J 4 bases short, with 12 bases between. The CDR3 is CASSRDNNYEQYF. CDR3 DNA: TGTGCCAGCAGCCGGGACAATAATTACGAGCAGTACTTC.

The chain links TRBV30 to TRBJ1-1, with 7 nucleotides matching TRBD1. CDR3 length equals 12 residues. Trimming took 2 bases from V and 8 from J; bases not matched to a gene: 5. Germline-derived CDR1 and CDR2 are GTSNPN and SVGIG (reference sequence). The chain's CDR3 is CAWSLLDREAFF. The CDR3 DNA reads TGTGCCTGGAGTCTCTTGGACAGGGAAGCTTTCTTT.

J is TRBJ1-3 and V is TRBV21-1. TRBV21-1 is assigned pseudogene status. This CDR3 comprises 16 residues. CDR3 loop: CASSKNEWSSGNTIYF. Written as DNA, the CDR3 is TGTGCCAGCAGCAAAAATGAGTGGAGCTCTGGAAACACCATATATTTT.

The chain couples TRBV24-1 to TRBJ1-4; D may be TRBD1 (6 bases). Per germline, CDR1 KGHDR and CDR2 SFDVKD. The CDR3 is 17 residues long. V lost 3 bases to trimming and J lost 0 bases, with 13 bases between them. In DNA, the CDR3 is TGTGCCACCAGTGATCCCGGGACACGTGCAACTAATGAAAAACTGTTTTTT. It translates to CATSDPGTRATNEKLFF.

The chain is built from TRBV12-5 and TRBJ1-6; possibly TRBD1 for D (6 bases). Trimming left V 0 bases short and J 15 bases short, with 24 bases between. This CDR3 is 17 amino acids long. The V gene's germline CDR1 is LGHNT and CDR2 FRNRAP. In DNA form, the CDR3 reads TGTGCTAGTGGTTTGGTAGGTGAGGGGGTTTGGCCGAGGCGCCTCCACTTT. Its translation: CASGLVGEGVWPRRLHF.

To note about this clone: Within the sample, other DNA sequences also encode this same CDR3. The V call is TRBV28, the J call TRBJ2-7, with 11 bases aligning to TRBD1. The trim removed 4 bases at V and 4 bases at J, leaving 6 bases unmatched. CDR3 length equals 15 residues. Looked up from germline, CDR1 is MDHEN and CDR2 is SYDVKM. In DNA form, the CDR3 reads TGTGCCAGCAGTTCGCCAGGACAGGGGGCGTACGAGCAGTACTTC. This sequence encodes CASSSPGQGAYEQYF.

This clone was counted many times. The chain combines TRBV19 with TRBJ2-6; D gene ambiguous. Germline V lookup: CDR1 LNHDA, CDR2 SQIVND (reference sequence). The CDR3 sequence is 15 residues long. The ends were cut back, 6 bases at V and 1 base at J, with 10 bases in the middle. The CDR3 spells CASRQFSSGANVLTF. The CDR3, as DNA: TGTGCCAGTAGACAGTTCTCTTCTGGGGCCAACGTCCTGACTTTC.

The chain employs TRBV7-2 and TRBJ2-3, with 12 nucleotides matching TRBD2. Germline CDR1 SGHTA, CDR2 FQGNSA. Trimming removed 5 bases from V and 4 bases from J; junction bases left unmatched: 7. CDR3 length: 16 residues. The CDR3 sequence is CASSPRLAGEADTQYF. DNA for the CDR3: TGTGCCAGCAGCCCCCGACTAGCGGGAGAAGCAGATACGCAGTATTTT.

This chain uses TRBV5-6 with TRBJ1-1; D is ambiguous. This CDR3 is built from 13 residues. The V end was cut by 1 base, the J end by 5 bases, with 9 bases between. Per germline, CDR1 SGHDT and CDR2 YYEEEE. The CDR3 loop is CASSLIGGTEAFF. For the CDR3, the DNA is TGTGCCAGCAGCTTGATTGGAGGGACTGAAGCTTTCTTT.

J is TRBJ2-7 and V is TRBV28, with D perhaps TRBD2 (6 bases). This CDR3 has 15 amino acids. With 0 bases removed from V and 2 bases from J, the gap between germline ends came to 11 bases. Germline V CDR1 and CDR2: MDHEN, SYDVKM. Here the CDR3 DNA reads TGTGCCAGCAGTTTATGGGGACTCCTAACCTACGAGCAGTACTTC. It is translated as CASSLWGLLTYEQYF.

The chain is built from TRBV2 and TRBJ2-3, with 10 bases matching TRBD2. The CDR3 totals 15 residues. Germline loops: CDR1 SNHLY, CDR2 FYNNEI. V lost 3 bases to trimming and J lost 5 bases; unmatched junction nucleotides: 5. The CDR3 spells CASSEWLAGVDTQYF. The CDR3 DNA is TGTGCCAGCAGTGAGTGGCTAGCGGGAGTAGATACGCAGTATTTT. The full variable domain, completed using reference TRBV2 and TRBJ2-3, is EPEVTQTPSHQVTQMGQEVILRCVPISNHLYFYWYRQILGQKVEFLVSFYNNEISEKSEIFDDQFSVERPDGSNFTLKIRSTKLEDSAMYFCASSEWLAGVDTQYFGPGTRLTVL.

The DNA for the CDR3 is TGTGCCAGCAGTACCTGGACAGGGGACACCGGGGAGCTGTTTTTT. This translates into CASSTWTGDTGELFF. The rearrangement joins TRBV27 to TRBJ2-2; the match to TRBD1 covers 9 bases. After removal of 5 bases from V and 3 bases from J, the junction contained 4 bases not matched to a gene. CDR3 length equals 15 residues. The V gene's germline CDR1 is MNHEY and CDR2 SMNVEV (reference sequence).

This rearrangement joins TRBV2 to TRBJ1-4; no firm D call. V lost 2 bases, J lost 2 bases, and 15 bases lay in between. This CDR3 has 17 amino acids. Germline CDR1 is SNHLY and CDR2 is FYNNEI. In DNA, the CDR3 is TGTGCCAGCAGTGAATCGGAGGTAAGGAGGACTAATGAAAAACTGTTTTTT. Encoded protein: CASSESEVRRTNEKLFF.

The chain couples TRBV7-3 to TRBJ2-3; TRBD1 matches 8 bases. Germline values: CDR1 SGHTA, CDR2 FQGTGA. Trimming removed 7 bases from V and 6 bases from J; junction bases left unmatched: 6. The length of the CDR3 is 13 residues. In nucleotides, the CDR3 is TGTGCCAGCAAAGGACAGGGTTCGGATACGCAGTATTTT. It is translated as CASKGQGSDTQYF.

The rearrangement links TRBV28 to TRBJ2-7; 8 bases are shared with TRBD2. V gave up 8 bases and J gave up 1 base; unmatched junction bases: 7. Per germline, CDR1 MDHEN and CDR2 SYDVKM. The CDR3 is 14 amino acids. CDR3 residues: CASRGIAGSYEQYF. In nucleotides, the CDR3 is TGTGCCAGCCGAGGTATAGCGGGGTCCTACGAGCAGTACTTC. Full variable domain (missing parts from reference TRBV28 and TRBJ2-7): DVKVTQSSRYLVKRTGEKVFLECVQDMDHENMFWYRQDPGLGLRLIYFSYDVKMKEKGDIPEGYSVSREKKERFSLILESASTNQTSMYLCASRGIAGSYEQYFGPGTRLTVT.

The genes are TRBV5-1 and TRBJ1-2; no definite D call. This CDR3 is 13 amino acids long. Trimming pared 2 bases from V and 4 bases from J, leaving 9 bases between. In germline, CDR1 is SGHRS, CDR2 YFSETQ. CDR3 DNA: TGCGCCAGCAGCTTTTTACAAACCTATGGCTACACCTTC. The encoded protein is CASSFLQTYGYTF. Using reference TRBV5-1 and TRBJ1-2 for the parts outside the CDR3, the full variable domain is KAGVTQTPRYLIKTRGQQVTLSCSPISGHRSVSWYQQTPGQGLQFLFEYFSETQRNKGNFPGRFSGRQFSNSRSEMNVSTLELGDSALYLCASSFLQTYGYTFGSGTRLTVV.

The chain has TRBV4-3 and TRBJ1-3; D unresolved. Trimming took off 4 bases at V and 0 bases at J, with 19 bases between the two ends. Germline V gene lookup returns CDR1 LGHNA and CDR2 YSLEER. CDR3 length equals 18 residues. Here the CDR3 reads CASSLVPGRASSGNTIYF. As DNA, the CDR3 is TGCGCCAGCAGCCTCGTCCCGGGGAGGGCCTCCTCTGGAAACACCATATATTTT.

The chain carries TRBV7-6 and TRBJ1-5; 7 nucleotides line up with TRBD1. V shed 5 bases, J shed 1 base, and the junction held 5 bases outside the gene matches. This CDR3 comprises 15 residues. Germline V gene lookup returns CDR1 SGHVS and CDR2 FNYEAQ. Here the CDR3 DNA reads TGTGCCAGCAGCGCCCAGACAGGGAGCAATCAGCCCCAGCATTTT. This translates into CASSAQTGSNQPQHF.